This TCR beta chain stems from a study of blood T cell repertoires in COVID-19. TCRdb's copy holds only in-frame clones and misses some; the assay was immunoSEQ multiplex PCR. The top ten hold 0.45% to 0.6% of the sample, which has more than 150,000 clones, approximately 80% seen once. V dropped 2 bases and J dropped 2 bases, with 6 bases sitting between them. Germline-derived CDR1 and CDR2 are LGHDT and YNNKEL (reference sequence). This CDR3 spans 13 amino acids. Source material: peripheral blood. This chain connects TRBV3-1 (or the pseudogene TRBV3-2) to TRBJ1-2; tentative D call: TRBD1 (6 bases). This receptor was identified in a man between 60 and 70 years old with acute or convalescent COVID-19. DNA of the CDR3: TGTGCCAGCAGCCAAACAGGGAACTATGGCTACACCTTC. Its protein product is CASSQTGNYGYTF.